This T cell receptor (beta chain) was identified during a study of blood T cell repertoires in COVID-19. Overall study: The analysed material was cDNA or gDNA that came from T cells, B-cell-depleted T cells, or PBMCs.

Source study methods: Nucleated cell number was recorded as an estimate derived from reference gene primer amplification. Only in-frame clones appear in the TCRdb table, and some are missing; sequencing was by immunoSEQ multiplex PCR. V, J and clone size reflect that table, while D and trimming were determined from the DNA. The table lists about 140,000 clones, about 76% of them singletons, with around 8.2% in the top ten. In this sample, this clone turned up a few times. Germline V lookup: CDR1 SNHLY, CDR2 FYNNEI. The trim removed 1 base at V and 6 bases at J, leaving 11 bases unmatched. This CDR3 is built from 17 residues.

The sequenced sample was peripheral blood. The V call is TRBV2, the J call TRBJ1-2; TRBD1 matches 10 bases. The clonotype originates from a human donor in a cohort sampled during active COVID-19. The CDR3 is CASSEGGQGRTLHGYTF. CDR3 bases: TGTGCCAGCAGTGAAGGGGGACAGGGGCGGACTCTCCATGGCTACACCTTC.